These 19 T cell receptor beta chains were sequenced from one sample in a study of cytomegalovirus exposure and HLA in healthy donors. Both 60 Vbeta primers and 13 Jbeta primers went into the PCR. Using immunoSEQ multiplex PCR, the repertoire was profiled, and TCRdb retains in-frame clones only, with some absent. Counted here are fewer than 120,000 clones, approximately 84% occurring once; the ten biggest clones make up less than 2%. Sequencing was done on a sample of PBMCs. The receptor source for this set is a middle-aged man in good health and CMV-seronegative.

This clone was found once. J is TRBJ1-5 and V is TRBV27, with TRBD1 as a possible D gene (6 bases). Trimming pared 5 bases from V and 0 bases from J, leaving 20 bases between. Looked up from germline, CDR1 is MNHEY and CDR2 is SMNVEV (reference sequence). The CDR3 is 18 amino acids. Here the CDR3 reads CASSDRFSILGSNQPQHF. The DNA of the CDR3 is TGTGCCAGCAGTGACAGGTTCAGTATATTGGGTAGCAATCAGCCCCAGCATTTT.

This clone was seen a few times. This chain uses TRBV6-5 with TRBJ1-2; TRBD1 is a possible D gene (5 bases). The V end was cut by 5 bases, the J end by 5 bases, with 18 bases between. Germline V gene sequence: CDR1 MNHEY, CDR2 SVGAGI. The CDR3 loop spans 15 amino acids. CDR3 protein: CASSTFGRVRYGYTF. The CDR3 bases are TGTGCCAGCAGTACCTTCGGCAGGGTCCGGTATGGCTACACCTTC.

This chain uses TRBV7-9 with TRBJ1-1, with a tentative D call TRBD1 (5 bases). The CDR3 sequence is 13 residues long. CDR1 and CDR2 from the germline V gene are SEHNR and FQNEAQ (reference sequence). V was clipped by 4 bases and J by 0 bases, with 6 bases between them. The CDR3 is CASSSTVNTEAFF. The CDR3 DNA follows: TGTGCCAGCAGCTCGACAGTGAACACTGAAGCTTTCTTT.

The CDR3 coding sequence is TGTGCCAGCTCACCACTGGAGCGATCAGAGACCCAGTACTTC. This translates into CASSPLERSETQYF. J is TRBJ2-5 and V is TRBV18, with no clear D. Germline assignment: CDR1 KGHSH and CDR2 LQKENI. This CDR3 has 14 residues. V lost 1 base and J 4 bases, leaving 10 bases between the germline ends.

The chain has TRBV2 and TRBJ2-3; TRBD1 agrees at 7 bases. There are 13 residues in the CDR3. V shed 8 bases, J shed 4 bases, and the junction held 6 bases outside the gene matches. Germline lookup yields CDR1 SNHLY and CDR2 FYNNEI. The CDR3 nucleotides are TGTGCCAGCGCGCAGGGGGAAGCAGATACGCAGTATTTT. This codes for CASAQGEADTQYF.

This clone has more than one count but fewer than ten. Mismatch with germline at one junction end may stem from a read error. The gene calls are TRBV7-2 and TRBJ1-2; D is perhaps TRBD1 (5 bases). CDR1 and CDR2 (germline): SGHTA, FQGNSA. The CDR3 contains 12 residues. This CDR3 reads CASSLAQRGIAF. The CDR3, as DNA: TGTGCCAGCAGCTTAGCACAGCGGGGCATCGCCTTC.

The chain's CDR3 is CAIAASMAYTDTQYF. The CDR3 nucleotides read TGTGCCATCGCGGCCAGTATGGCCTACACAGATACGCAGTATTTT. The V call is TRBV6-5, the J call TRBJ2-3; D uncertain. Deletions cut 10 bases from V and 2 bases from J, with 19 bases between. The CDR3 totals 15 residues. CDR1 and CDR2 from the germline V gene are MNHEY and SVGAGI.

The rearrangement joins TRBV19 to TRBJ1-2; 8 bases are shared with TRBD1. This CDR3 has 13 residues. Trimming removed 3 bases from V and 6 bases from J; junction bases left unmatched: 3. Germline V gene data show CDR1 as LNHDA and CDR2 as SQIVND (reference sequence). The CDR3 DNA is TGTGCCAGTAGTATTCAGGGGGCGGATGGCTACACCTTC. Translation: CASSIQGADGYTF. The full variable domain, completed using reference TRBV19 and TRBJ1-2, is DGGITQSPKYLFRKEGQNVTLSCEQNLNHDAMYWYRQDPGQGLRLIYYSQIVNDFQKGDIAEGYSVSREKKESFPLTVTSAQKNPTAFYLCASSIQGADGYTFGSGTRLTVV.

J is TRBJ1-6 and V is TRBV6-6, with D unclear. Trimming pared 2 bases from V and 0 bases from J, leaving 8 bases between. Germline V CDR1 and CDR2: MNHNY, SVGAGI (reference sequence). The CDR3 is 16 amino acids. DNA of the CDR3: TGTGCCAGCAGTTACGGATCTAGCTCCTATAATTCACCCCTCCACTTT. Residues: CASSYGSSSYNSPLHF.

The chain has TRBV6-6 and TRBJ1-1; D uncertain. Trimming cost V 4 bases and J 7 bases, with 19 bases left between them. CDR1 and CDR2 from the germline V gene are MNHNY and SVGAGI (reference sequence). This CDR3 has 15 amino acids. The CDR3 DNA is TGTGCCAGCAGTTCCCCAGAGGGAGGCGAGGTTGAAGCTTTCTTT. Translating it yields CASSSPEGGEVEAFF.

CDR3 in amino acids: CASSTTGGIEPQHF. As DNA, the CDR3 is TGCGCCAGCAGCACCACAGGGGGAATTGAGCCCCAGCATTTT. The chain has TRBV5-1 and TRBJ1-5; TRBD1 matches at 8 bases. After removal of 4 bases from V and 8 bases from J, the junction contained 8 bases not matched to a gene. The CDR3 totals 14 residues. The germline gives CDR1 SGHRS, CDR2 YFSETQ.

This clone came up a few times. This chain joins TRBV28 and TRBJ1-5; the D is unclear. Between the trimmed V and J ends, which lost 5 bases and 7 bases, there was a span of 15 bases. There are 14 residues in the CDR3. Germline lookup yields CDR1 MDHEN and CDR2 SYDVKM. The CDR3 nucleotides are TGTGCCAGCAGTCCCCCGAGGGCCGGACAGCCCCAGCATTTT. It translates to CASSPPRAGQPQHF.

CDR3 residues: CASSLPGQGSYEQYF. The CDR3 DNA reads as TGTGCCAGCAGCTTACCGGGACAGGGAAGCTACGAGCAGTACTTC. This chain joins TRBV7-9 and TRBJ2-7, with 9 bases matching TRBD1. Germline V gene sequence: CDR1 SEHNR, CDR2 FQNEAQ (reference sequence). V lost 2 bases and J lost 3; bases outside the gene matches: 5. The CDR3 is 15 amino acids.

The chain recombines TRBV5-4 with TRBJ1-1; the match to TRBD1 covers 12 bases. CDR1 SGHNT and CDR2 YYREEE come from the germline V gene (reference sequence). Unmatched junction bases numbered 9, after V lost 3 bases and J lost 6 bases. The length of the CDR3 is 16 residues. The CDR3 region has the DNA TGTGCCAGCAGCTCGGGGGACAGGGGGCGGGGGGCTGAAGCTTTCTTT. This translates into CASSSGDRGRGAEAFF.

The CDR3 DNA sequence: TGTGCCAGCAGCGTAGCGACAGTCAACACCGGGGAGCTGTTTTTT. This sequence encodes CASSVATVNTGELFF. This rearrangement joins TRBV9 to TRBJ2-2; the D gene is possibly TRBD1 (5 bases). V shed 0 bases and J shed 2 bases, with 8 bases lying between them. This CDR3 has 15 residues. Per the germline V gene, CDR1 is SGDLS and CDR2 is YYNGEE.

V and J are TRBV6-1 and TRBJ2-1; D not resolved. V was clipped by 4 bases and J by 5 bases, with 12 bases between them. The germline CDR1 and CDR2 sequences are MNHNS and SASEGT. The CDR3 covers 14 residues. CDR3 sequence reads: CASSVSPKNNEQFF. In DNA, the CDR3 is TGTGCCAGCAGTGTTAGCCCGAAGAACAATGAGCAGTTCTTC.

The genes are TRBV5-1 and TRBJ2-3; the match to TRBD2 covers 11 bases. The CDR3 consists of 15 residues. V trimming: 5 bases; J trimming: 3 bases; junction bases outside the gene matches: 5. Per the germline V gene, CDR1 is SGHRS and CDR2 is YFSETQ. The CDR3 here is CASSTTSGDTDTQYF. Here the CDR3 DNA reads TGCGCCAGCAGTACGACTAGCGGGGATACAGATACGCAGTATTTT.

This clone was recorded only once. The chain couples TRBV7-9 to TRBJ2-2, with TRBD1 identical over 10 bases. This CDR3 is built from 18 residues. Germline trimming cut 0 bases from V and 2 bases from J; bases unmatched to any gene: 6. The V gene's germline CDR1 is SEHNR and CDR2 FQNEAQ (reference sequence). The CDR3 bases are TGTGCCAGCAGCTTAGCGCGTTTGACAGGGGGCAACACCGGGGAGCTGTTTTTT. It is translated as CASSLARLTGGNTGELFF.

Only a few counts were recorded for this clone. The chain joins TRBV7-2 to TRBJ2-7, with 9 bases fitting TRBD1. The CDR3 length is 15 residues. The V gene end was trimmed by 0 bases and the J gene end by 4 bases; junction bases not matched to a gene: 4. CDR1 SGHTA and CDR2 FQGNSA come from the germline V gene. The DNA for the CDR3 is TGTGCCAGCAGCTTAGCTGATGGACAGGGGTACGAGCAGTACTTC. It is translated as CASSLADGQGYEQYF.